A selection of T cell receptor beta chains follows, all from one sample in a study of human T cells and chemical hapten exposure. TCRdb passed the RACE reads through MiXCR, listing each CDR3 protein once. The sample contains tens of thousands of distinct CDR3 sequences, 9.4% of which appear only once. Sequencing used whole blood, obtained in connection with sensitization to the hapten diphenylcyclopropenone (DPC). Receptors originate from a man aged 30-40 years with alopecia areata. Some clones in this sample may be carry-over from other donors' samples. CDR3s include the opening cysteine and the closing phenylalanine or tryptophan. Fields, in order: D gene, J gene, clone size, V gene, CDR3 protein, CDR3 DNA. A D gene is named only where the DNA matches it firmly. Rows give clone size only sometimes, using once, few, many, or a class for an expanded clone.

NA	TRBJ2-7	NA	TRBV4-1	CASSSTRDEQYF	TGCGCCAGCAGCTCGACTCGGGACGAGCAGTACTTC
NA	TRBJ2-5	few	TRBV18	CASSPPSFQETQYF	TGTGCCAGCTCACCACCGAGCTTCCAAGAGACCCAGTACTTC
NA	TRBJ1-5	many	TRBV7-8	CASSSRETKNQPQHF	TGTGCCAGCAGCTCCCGGGAAACAAAAAATCAGCCCCAGCATTTT
TRBD1	TRBJ2-7	many	TRBV12-3/TRBV12-4	CASSSTDRRTYEQYF	TGTGCCAGCAGCTCTACGGACAGGAGGACCTACGAGCAGTACTTC
TRBD2	TRBJ2-2	few	TRBV18	CASSQRESTGELFF	TGTGCCAGCTCGCAGCGGGAGAGCACCGGGGAGCTGTTTTTT
NA	TRBJ2-3	many	TRBV20-1	CSATAAGQGGTDTQYF	TGCAGTGCCACGGCCGCGGGTCAGGGTGGCACAGATACGCAGTATTTT
NA	TRBJ2-5	NA	TRBV5-3	CARSQSDCQYF	TGTGCCAGAAGCCAATCGGACTGTCAGTACTTC
TRBD2	TRBJ2-3	few	TRBV5-1	CASSSPSSGRTDTQYF	TGCGCCAGCAGCTCGCCTTCTAGCGGGAGAACAGATACGCAGTATTTT
TRBD1	TRBJ1-4	NA	TRBV27	CAIGTGATNEKLFF	TGTGCCATAGGGACAGGTGCAACTAATGAAAAACTGTTTTTT
NA	TRBJ1-2	many	TRBV5-5	CASSLESDYGYTF	TGTGCCAGCAGCTTGGAAAGTGACTATGGCTACACCTTC
NA	TRBJ1-1	many	TRBV11-2	CASSSPNTEAFF	TGTGCCAGCAGCTCCCCTAACACTGAAGCTTTCTTT
NA	TRBJ2-4	few	TRBV4-3	CASSQGRGVKNIQYF	TGCGCCAGCAGCCAAGGTAGAGGGGTCAAAAACATTCAGTACTTC
TRBD2	TRBJ2-5	NA	TRBV4-3	CASSSGAGLETQYF	TGCGCCAGCAGCAGCGGGGCGGGTTTAGAGACCCAGTACTTC
TRBD2	TRBJ2-1	few	TRBV7-9	CASSSTSGSEQFF	TGTGCCAGCAGTTCGACTAGCGGAAGTGAGCAGTTCTTC
NA	TRBJ1-5	few	TRBV3-1	CASSPSGGADQPQHF	TGTGCCAGCAGCCCCTCGGGGGGGGCTGATCAGCCCCAGCATTTT
NA	TRBJ1-1	NA	TRBV19	CASNPQSGGTEAFF	TGTGCCAGTAATCCCCAGAGTGGGGGCACTGAAGCTTTCTTT
NA	TRBJ2-3	many	TRBV6-1	CASKREGDTQYF	TGTGCCAGCAAGAGGGAAGGTGATACGCAGTATTTT
NA	TRBJ2-1	few	TRBV20-1	CSARDPLGHYNEQFF	TGCAGTGCTAGAGATCCGCTCGGACATTACAATGAGCAGTTCTTC
NA	TRBJ1-1	few	TRBV29-1	CSVHRNTEAFF	TGCAGCGTACACAGGAACACTGAAGCTTTCTTT
NA	TRBJ1-1	NA	TRBV18	CASSPPGGNTEAFF	TGTGCCAGCTCGCCTCCCGGGGGGAACACTGAAGCTTTCTTT
TRBD2	TRBJ2-3	many	TRBV20-1	CSARDSATSEKWGTDTQYF	TGCAGTGCTAGAGATAGCGCGACTAGCGAAAAATGGGGCACAGATACGCAGTATTTT
TRBD1	TRBJ2-7	many	TRBV5-1	CASSGRGQGAYEQYF	TGCGCCAGCAGCGGTCGTGGACAGGGTGCCTACGAGCAGTACTTC
NA	TRBJ2-5	many	TRBV2	CASSEGETQYF	TGTGCCAGCAGTGAAGGGGAGACCCAGTACTTC
NA	TRBJ1-2	few	TRBV12-3/TRBV12-4	CASSFGVGRGYTF	TGTGCCAGCAGTTTTGGGGTGGGACGGGGCTACACCTTC
NA	TRBJ1-4	NA	TRBV12-3/TRBV12-4	CASSYGATNEKLFF	TGTGCCAGCAGCTACGGTGCAACTAATGAAAAACTGTTTTTT
TRBD1	TRBJ2-3	few	TRBV24-1	CATRTGGDADTQYF	TGTGCCACCAGGACAGGGGGCGATGCAGATACGCAGTATTTT
NA	TRBJ2-2	few	TRBV6-6	CASEFLAGELFF	TGTGCCAGCGAATTCCTAGCCGGGGAGCTGTTTTTT
NA	TRBJ2-3	few	TRBV5-4	CASSLRLGKGPDTQYF	TGTGCCAGCAGCTTACGATTGGGAAAGGGGCCAGATACGCAGTATTTT
NA	TRBJ2-5	NA	TRBV5-6	CASSFLQRTQYF	TGTGCCAGCAGCTTCCTTCAAAGAACCCAGTACTTC
TRBD1	TRBJ1-5	few	TRBV7-2	CASSFVTGNQPQHF	TGTGCCAGCAGCTTTGTGACAGGGAATCAGCCCCAGCATTTT
NA	TRBJ1-1	few	TRBV7-2	CASGTVYQAFF	TGTGCCAGCGGAACTGTTTATCAGGCTTTCTTT
NA	TRBJ2-1	medium-sized	TRBV7-9	CASSLPPGRSDEQFF	TGTGCCAGCAGCTTACCCCCAGGGCGCTCGGATGAGCAGTTCTTC
NA	TRBJ1-5	many	TRBV7-6	CASSLGHNSNQPQHF	TGTGCCAGCAGCTTAGGACACAATAGCAATCAGCCCCAGCATTTT
TRBD2	TRBJ2-5	NA	TRBV20-1	CSAREGVAGGQEETQYF	TGCAGTGCCCGTGAGGGCGTAGCGGGGGGCCAAGAAGAGACCCAGTACTTC
NA	TRBJ1-1	many	TRBV12-3/TRBV12-4	CASGHTMGGANTEAFF	TGTGCCAGCGGCCATACTATGGGTGGGGCGAACACTGAAGCTTTCTTT
NA	TRBJ1-5	few	TRBV19	CASSPLVDSNQPQHF	TGTGCCAGTAGTCCCCTTGTGGATAGCAATCAGCCCCAGCATTTT
NA	TRBJ1-1	few	TRBV9	CASSEGQPNTEAFF	TGTGCCAGCAGCGAAGGCCAGCCGAACACTGAAGCTTTCTTT
NA	TRBJ1-1	many	TRBV10-3	CAIRRDGMNTEAFF	TGTGCCATCAGGAGGGACGGAATGAACACTGAAGCTTTCTTT
NA	TRBJ1-1	NA	TRBV9	CASSVVVSGKAFF	TGTGCCAGCAGCGTAGTGGTTTCGGGTAAAGCTTTCTTT
NA	TRBJ2-1	NA	TRBV6-2/TRBV6-3	CASSRFQLENEQFF	TGTGCCAGCAGTCGCTTCCAACTAGAGAATGAGCAGTTCTTC
TRBD1	TRBJ1-6	NA	TRBV7-2	CASSLDGTGSSPLHF	TGTGCCAGCAGCTTGGACGGGACAGGATCTTCACCCCTCCACTTT
TRBD1	TRBJ2-6	few	TRBV6-2/TRBV6-3	CASRETGPFSLGANVLTF	TGTGCCAGCAGGGAGACAGGGCCCTTTTCTCTGGGGGCCAACGTCCTGACTTTC
NA	TRBJ2-3	NA	TRBV20-1	CSARGHASTDTQYF	TGCAGTGCCCGGGGACATGCAAGCACAGATACGCAGTATTTT
NA	TRBJ2-5	many	TRBV7-9	CASSLDPGPEETQYF	TGTGCCAGCAGCTTAGATCCGGGCCCCGAAGAGACCCAGTACTTC
TRBD2	TRBJ2-1	many	TRBV6-1	CASSAGTSGSTYEQFF	TGTGCCAGCAGCGCCGGGACTAGCGGGAGTACATATGAGCAGTTCTTC
TRBD2	TRBJ2-5	NA	TRBV29-1	CSADPGLALETQYF	TGCAGCGCTGACCCGGGACTAGCGCTGGAGACCCAGTACTTC
NA	TRBJ1-5	few	TRBV12-3/TRBV12-4	CASSLDSNQPQHF	TGTGCCAGCAGTCTAGATAGCAATCAGCCCCAGCATTTT
TRBD2	TRBJ2-3	few	TRBV20-1	CSAWTSGVADTQYF	TGCAGTGCTTGGACTAGCGGGGTGGCAGATACGCAGTATTTT
NA	TRBJ2-1	NA	TRBV30	CAWRDEHNEQFF	TGTGCCTGGAGGGACGAGCACAATGAGCAGTTCTTC
TRBD2	TRBJ2-5	NA	TRBV7-2	CASSEASGKETQYF	TGTGCCAGCAGCGAGGCTAGCGGGAAAGAGACCCAGTACTTC
NA	TRBJ1-1	few	TRBV6-4	CASSEVVNTEAFF	TGTGCCAGCAGTGAAGTTGTGAACACTGAAGCTTTCTTT
TRBD2	TRBJ2-3	NA	TRBV7-2	CASSLGSGGANTDTQYF	TGTGCCAGCAGCTTAGGTAGCGGGGGGGCGAACACAGATACGCAGTATTTT
NA	TRBJ1-2	few	TRBV12-3/TRBV12-4	CASSFSGSYGYTF	TGTGCCAGCAGTTTTTCGGGGTCCTATGGCTACACCTTC
TRBD2	TRBJ2-3	many	TRBV7-8	CASSLRGLAGFTDTQYF	TGTGCCAGCAGCTTACGAGGCCTAGCGGGTTTCACAGATACGCAGTATTTT